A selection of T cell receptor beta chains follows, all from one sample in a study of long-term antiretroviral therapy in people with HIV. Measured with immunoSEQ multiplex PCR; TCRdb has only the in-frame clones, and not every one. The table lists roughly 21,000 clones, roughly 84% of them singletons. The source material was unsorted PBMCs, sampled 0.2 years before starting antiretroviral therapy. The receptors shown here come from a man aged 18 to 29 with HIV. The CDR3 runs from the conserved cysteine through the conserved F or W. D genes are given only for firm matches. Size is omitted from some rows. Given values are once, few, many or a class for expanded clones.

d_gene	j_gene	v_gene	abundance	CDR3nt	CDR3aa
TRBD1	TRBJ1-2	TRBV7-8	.	TGTGCCAGCAGCTTAAACAGGGGGCCTTATGGCTACACCTTC	CASSLNRGPYGYTF
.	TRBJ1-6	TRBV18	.	TGTGCCAGCTCACCACTTTCCAATTCACCCCTCCACTTT	CASSPLSNSPLHF
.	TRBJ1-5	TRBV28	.	TGTGCCAGCAGTCCCAGGAAGGACGGAGGGGTAGGCAATCAGCCCCAGCATTTT	CASSPRKDGGVGNQPQHF
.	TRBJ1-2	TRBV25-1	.	TGTGCCAGCAGTGCCGTAACAGGAGGAGGCAACTATGGCTACACCTTC	CASSAVTGGGNYGYTF
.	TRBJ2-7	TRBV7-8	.	TGTGCCAGCAGCTTAGGCACAGGTTTGGACGAGCAGTACTTC	CASSLGTGLDEQYF
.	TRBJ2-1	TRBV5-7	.	TGTGCCAGCAGCTTTCTGGAGTTCTCCTACAATGAGCAGTTCTTC	CASSFLEFSYNEQFF
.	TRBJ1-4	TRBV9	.	TGTGCCAGCAGCGTAGAGGGTTACTTTAATGAAAAACTGTTTTTT	CASSVEGYFNEKLFF
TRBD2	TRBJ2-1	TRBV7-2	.	TGTGCCAGCAGACCCGGGACTAGTAAGGTCAATGAGCAGTTCTTC	CASRPGTSKVNEQFF
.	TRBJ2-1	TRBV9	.	TGTGCCAGCAGCGTAGAATCCTACAATGAGCAGTTCTTC	CASSVESYNEQFF
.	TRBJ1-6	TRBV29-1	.	TGCAGCGTTCTCGTTCAGGACAATTCACCCCTCCACTTT	CSVLVQDNSPLHF
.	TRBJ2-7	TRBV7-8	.	TGTGCCAGCAGCTTACCATCGGGACAGTCGGGGGGACTATACGAGCAGTACTTC	CASSLPSGQSGGLYEQYF
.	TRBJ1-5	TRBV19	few	TGTGCCAGTAGTATAGTAGACAGCTTCCCCGATCAGCCCCAGCATTTT	CASSIVDSFPDQPQHF
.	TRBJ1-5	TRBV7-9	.	TGTGCCAGCAGCTTAGACAGGAATCAGCCCCAGCATTTT	CASSLDRNQPQHF
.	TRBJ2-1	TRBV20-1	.	TGCAGTGCTAAGTTCGGGAATGAGCAGTTCTTC	CSAKFGNEQFF
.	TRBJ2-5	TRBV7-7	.	TGTGCTAGCAGCCAAACTAGGGGACAAGAGACCCAGTACTTC	CASSQTRGQETQYF